This T cell receptor (beta chain) appears in the sequencing data of a study of human T cells and chemical hapten exposure. This clonotype was picked up a small number of times. TCRdb passed the RACE reads through MiXCR, listing each CDR3 protein once. The data show approximately 80,000 distinct CDR3 sequences, 11% to 15% seen once. Time point here: pre-sensitization, week 0. Treatment noted: therapeutic diphenylcyclopropenone sensitization with weekly scalp DPC. The V end lost 6 bases, the J end lost 4 bases, and 13 bases lay between the germline ends. The CDR3 has 14 amino acids. Germline values: CDR1 MNHEY, CDR2 SMNVEV (reference sequence).

The source material was whole blood, sampled in connection with sensitization to the hapten diphenylcyclopropenone (DPC). This chain connects TRBV27 to TRBJ1-5, with D possibly TRBD1 on 6 matching bases. The receptor was isolated from a woman aged 50 to 60 with alopecia areata. Some clones in this sample may be carry-over from other donors' samples. The CDR3 sequence: CASSYRDTNQPQHF. In DNA form, the CDR3 reads TGTGCCAGCAGCTACCGGGACACAAATCAGCCCCAGCATTTT.